This T cell receptor beta chain was identified during a study of cytomegalovirus exposure and HLA in healthy donors (dated by TCRdb to about 2017). Some background on the complete study: An earlier analysis of some 600 of the donors reported 276 Gb of sequence data and 100 million to 120 million unique TCR beta sequences obtained from about 170 million T cells. About 330 gigabases of sequencing data and roughly 81 million unique TCR sequences made up an early release that covered approximately 620 HLA-typed donors. Of the 300 to 500 genotyped donors, approximately 81% were placed in the genetic ancestry cluster associated with self-reported Caucasian donors. The study aimed to test whether cataloging public T cell receptors could reveal signatures of past pathogen exposure. The T cell repertoires of 666 subjects were profiled by immunosequencing and related to cytomegalovirus serostatus. Along with the roughly 670-subject first cohort, a separate validation cohort of about 110 different subjects was used. High-throughput TCR immunosequencing, statistical association of individual TCRs with disease status, and machine learning were combined to predict cytomegalovirus infection status. A later analysis re-analyzed previously published TCR beta repertoires from several hundred donors and added high-resolution HLA genotyping to study TCR occurrence patterns. Rather than drawing on any new phenotypic data, the later analysis identified candidate immune exposures from TCR beta sequences and the way those sequences occurred across donors. In an earlier analysis of roughly 580 of the donors, high-throughput TCR beta sequencing was used to judge whether each TCR beta V gene segment behaved as functional or pseudogenic. Donor age, sex, ethnicity and CMV serostatus were compiled together with the repertoire data. A later genetic analysis used genome-wide SNP genotypes for about 60% of the 666 donors, treating that subset as a discovery cohort. All discovery cohort repertoires had been generated on a single sequencing platform. Both class I and class II loci were covered by HLA typing, at four-digit resolution. The number of typed donors differed by locus: about 620-640 for A, B, C, DRB1 and DQB1; 522 for DQA1; 600 to 610 for DPA1; and 450 to 480 for DPB1. Roughly 5 DR-DQ haplotypes were handled as single units for association and clustering because linkage in the cohort was strong. Among around 400 genotyped donors of the cohort, an average of approximately 240,000 unique TCR beta nucleotide sequences was sequenced per donor, of which roughly 18% were non-productive.

The receptor library was made with the immunoSEQ multiplex PCR assay. For the multiplex PCR, a mixture combining 60 forward primers for TCR Vbeta segments and 13 reverse primers for TCR Jbeta segments was used. The CDR3 region of rearranged TCR beta genes was amplified from genomic DNA by a multiplex PCR assay. On the Illumina HiSeq System, the amplified TCR beta libraries were sequenced as 87-base-pair reads. The source study handled its data this way. Across the roughly 600 repertoires, a later analysis counted 78 million or so unique TCR beta chains, 9 million to 14 million of which were shared by at least two donors. Raw reads were error-corrected and collapsed into unique sequences with a nearest-neighbor algorithm that merged closely related sequences to remove PCR and sequencing errors. V, D and J gene segments were assigned by aligning CDR3 sequences to IMGT reference sequences. Each retained sequence needed at least a six-nucleotide match to both a V gene segment and a J gene segment. Rearrangements were classified as productive when the CDR3 lacked stop codons and remained in frame with V and J, and all other rearrangements were classified as non-productive. CDR3 was defined according to IMGT convention as the region running from the second conserved V-encoded cysteine to the conserved J-encoded phenylalanine. Sequences without an unambiguous match to a single V gene segment were excluded from the earlier analysis of a few hundred of the donors. An earlier analysis of a few hundred of the donors called V segments functional above 56.7% productive rearrangements and segregating when the between-donor standard deviation exceeded 5%. To diagnose cytomegalovirus status from the catalog of TCR beta chain sequences, a statistical classification framework was built. V and J gene assignment, in a later analysis, came from comparing TCR nucleotide sequences with IMGT/GENE-DB human TR gene sequences. A later analysis assigned CDR3 sequences and most-parsimonious VDJ recombination scenarios with the TCRdist pipeline. In a later analysis, each TCR beta chain was defined by its CDR3 amino acid sequence together with its V-gene family, and reads lacking a unique V-gene family were excluded. To address suspected cross-contamination and a sequencing artifact, a later analysis removed 550 to 750 highly shared, low-generation-probability nucleotide sequences. In a later analysis, a clonal expansion index was calculated for each public chain from normalized within-repertoire ranks of inferred template counts. In a later analysis, generation probabilities were computed with a VDJ recombination model fitted to out-of-frame rearrangements, and the resulting probabilities were checked against IGoR. In a later analysis, hypergeometric tests were used to score TCR-TCR, TCR-HLA and TCR-CMV co-occurrence, with a repertoire-size bias correction applied to TCR pairs. In a later analysis, false discovery rates were estimated by permuting HLA or CMV assignments 20 times. In a later analysis, co-occurring TCRs were grouped with DBSCAN, and TCRdist sequence similarity was added when clustering was performed within HLA-allele-positive subsets. Repertoires with fewer than 30,000 or more than 120,000 public chains were left out of co-occurrence clustering, as were four to six repertoires with anomalous nucleotide sharing. What TCRdb holds here is the immuneACCESS table cut down to in-frame rearrangements. Part of the clones is not present; checked against another copy, under half of the missing clones reflect an unresolved V gene, and the others are unexplained. V and J calls and clone size are given by that table; D and trimming were obtained from the DNA. The sample table holds 100,000 or so clones, of which around 75% were seen once. Clones ranked in the top ten supply 10% of the sample.

On this clone itself: What this receptor recognizes is not known. No qualities accompany the bases; no much larger clone lies one base away.

Results and caveats for the whole study, not just this receptor: Cytomegalovirus status was reported to be diagnosed by the classifier with high specificity and sensitivity in both the original and validation cohorts. In a later analysis, several top co-occurrence clusters were reported to appear linked to parvovirus B19, influenza, CMV and Epstein-Barr virus. A later analysis found that TCR association rates varied across HLA loci, with DRB1 alleles showing the most associated TCRs and HLA-C alleles the fewest. Because counts were too low, seventeen rarely observed V segments, including chromosome 9 orphons, were left out of the earlier analysis of roughly 600 of the donors. Most TCR sequences were seen in very few donors, while some public TCRs were found in many individuals. In an earlier analysis of several hundred of the donors, most TCR beta V segments were observed in productive rearrangements about 87% or about 30% of the time, broadly matching IMGT annotations. A further reported finding was that TCR beta sequences accurately predicted the HLA-A and HLA-B alleles for most subjects in the first cohort. A later genetic analysis associated a missense DCLRE1C variant with V-gene and J-gene trimming of TCR beta chains, and an independent cohort replicated the association. The study gave a list of under 200 TCR beta chains associated with cytomegalovirus. Only TCR beta chains were sequenced in this cohort, and the absence of alpha or paired-chain data limited detectable features. HLA typing was unavailable for some donors at each locus, so association tests used only the typed subset. Immune exposure information for the cohort was limited to CMV serostatus. A group of highly shared sequence variants was considered likely to be a technical artifact of the sequencing pipeline. According to the authors, the approach could potentially be generalized to other disease states and immunological phenotypes. According to a later genetic analysis, donors in an Asian-associated ancestry cluster had fewer N-insertions in productive TCRs than the approximately 630-donor mean. Correlated functional status among segregating V segments might reflect linkage disequilibrium, but an unknown experimental factor could not be ruled out. In a later analysis, most CMV-associated TCR beta chains were found to appear HLA-restricted, with HLA associations seemingly driven largely by CMV exposure. When HLA alleles, especially DR and DQ, strongly co-occurred, attributing TCR associations to individual alleles was difficult. At a false discovery rate of 0.05, a later analysis linked roughly 17,000 TCR beta sequences to specific HLA alleles. In vitro tests confirmed that a few of the cytomegalovirus-associated TCR beta chains recognize cytomegalovirus antigens. Compared with equally common non-associated chains, HLA-associated TCR beta chains in a later analysis were more clonally expanded and had lower generation probabilities. Presence/absence analyses assumed roughly uniform sequencing depth across donors, an assumption that may not hold.

The cohort consisted of 670 or so healthy bone marrow donors. Cohort members were all nominally healthy when sampled, although unrecorded immune exposures were likely present. The donor was CMV seronegative and belonged to the group of 350 to 400 seronegative cohort members. Each donor provided a peripheral blood sample, and peripheral blood mononuclear cells were used for TCR beta sequencing. Genomic DNA extraction from the blood cell samples was performed with the Qiagen DNeasy Blood Extraction Kit. This sequence was found in a man aged 50-60 years in good health and CMV-seronegative. Sequenced material: PBMCs.

In nucleotide form, the sequence is TGCGCCAGCAGCCAAGATGGGGCCAACAGGGCTGGCTACACCTTC. Translation gives CASSQDGANRAGYTF. The chain links TRBV4-1 with TRBJ1-2; TRBD1 is possibly the D segment (6 matching bases). Including the terminal cysteine and phenylalanine, the CDR3 comprises 15 residues. Only the CDR3 part of the read is kept: 45 bases, read in frame from the first base. V loses 0 bases, J loses 7 bases, and the germline ends lie 15 bases apart. CDR1 and CDR2, looked up from the germline V gene, are MGHRA and YSYEKL.